Each of the 23 T cell receptor beta chains below was sequenced from the same sample in a study of cytomegalovirus exposure and HLA in healthy donors. PCR employed 60 Vbeta and 13 Jbeta primers. Sequencing was performed with immunoSEQ multiplex PCR; in TCRdb, only in-frame clones are kept and a portion is missing. This sample has roughly 200,000 clones, with about four fifths found just once. The specimen sequenced was PBMCs. The source is a man younger than 40 in good health and CMV-seronegative.

The rearrangement uses TRBV7-9 and TRBJ2-5; D gene unclear. The V end lost 5 bases, the J end lost 1 base, and 8 bases lay between the germline ends. This CDR3 contains 13 residues. CDR1 and CDR2 from the germline V gene are SEHNR and FQNEAQ (reference sequence). CDR3 region: CASSPGSQETQYF. As DNA, the CDR3 is TGTGCCAGCAGCCCTGGCAGCCAAGAGACCCAGTACTTC.

This sequence joins TRBV9 and TRBJ1-2, with a weak D call TRBD1 (5 bases). The CDR3 contains 11 residues. Germline V gives CDR1 SGDLS, CDR2 YYNGEE. The V gene lost 4 bases and the J gene lost 8 bases, with 9 bases spanning the gap. CDR3 protein: CASSSRVGYTF. The CDR3 coding sequence is TGTGCCAGCAGCAGCAGGGTCGGCTACACCTTC.

The chain links TRBV6-5 to TRBJ1-1; tentatively, D is TRBD1 (5 bases). The germline V and J ends were trimmed by 7 bases and 6 bases, with 18 bases remaining between them. The CDR3 spans 14 residues. Germline-derived CDR1 and CDR2 are MNHEY and SVGAGI. CDR3 sequence: CASTTTGGGPEAFF. The CDR3, as DNA: TGTGCCAGCACCACTACTGGGGGAGGACCTGAAGCTTTCTTT.

The rearrangement links TRBV12-2 to TRBJ2-5; the table names TRBD2, a call not compared with the DNA. The J call is in doubt because the DNA end fits TRBJ2-7 better. TRBV12-2 is marked as a pseudogene. The CDR3 sequence is 13 residues long. The chain's CDR3 is CASRFSACYEQYF. Here the CDR3 DNA reads TGTGCAAGTCGCTTTAGTGCTTGCTACGAGCAGTACTTC.

The chain joins TRBV5-1 to TRBJ1-1, with a possible D match to TRBD1 (6 bases). The germline gives CDR1 SGHRS, CDR2 YFSETQ. The CDR3 length is 15 residues. Deletions cut 1 base from V and 2 bases from J, with 12 bases between. Here the CDR3 reads CASSLRGTANTEAFF. CDR3 coding DNA: TGCGCCAGCAGCTTGAGGGGGACGGCTAACACTGAAGCTTTCTTT.

The rearrangement joins TRBV19 to TRBJ1-5, with 7 nucleotides matching TRBD1. Trimming cost V 3 bases and J 4 bases; bases outside gene matches: 6. This CDR3 comprises 15 residues. Germline V gene lookup returns CDR1 LNHDA and CDR2 SQIVND (reference sequence). Written as DNA, the CDR3 is TGTGCCAGTAGTATCCGGACAGGAGTTAATCAGCCCCAGCATTTT. Amino acids: CASSIRTGVNQPQHF.

The J gene is TRBJ2-7, the V gene TRBV5-3, with a tentative D call TRBD2 (6 bases). TRBV5-3 is flagged as an ORF with uncertain function. CDR3 length: 15 residues. Trimming pared 2 bases from V and 2 bases from J, leaving 14 bases between. CDR3 loop: CARSFWTKEAYEQYF. The CDR3 coding sequence is TGTGCCAGAAGCTTCTGGACTAAGGAAGCCTACGAGCAGTACTTC.

This sequence joins TRBV9 and TRBJ2-3; 8 bases line up with TRBD2. This CDR3 has 16 residues. Germline assignment: CDR1 SGDLS and CDR2 YYNGEE. The ends lost 4 bases at V and 4 bases at J; junction bases unmatched: 11. The CDR3: CASSLGVAGSPDTQYF. The DNA of the CDR3 is TGTGCCAGCAGCCTCGGAGTAGCGGGGAGCCCAGATACGCAGTATTTT.

The chain couples TRBV2 to TRBJ2-7, with D possibly TRBD1 on 5 matching bases. V was clipped by 4 bases and J by 3 bases, with 13 bases between them. The CDR3 is 14 residues long. CDR1 is SNHLY, CDR2 FYNNEI, per germline. Here the CDR3 DNA reads TGTGCCAGCAGTGTCCAGGGAAAGGTCTACGAGCAGTACTTC. Translation gives CASSVQGKVYEQYF. The full variable domain, in which reference TRBV2 and TRBJ2-7 provide the parts outside the CDR3, is EPEVTQTPSHQVTQMGQEVILRCVPISNHLYFYWYRQILGQKVEFLVSFYNNEISEKSEIFDDQFSVERPDGSNFTLKIRSTKLEDSAMYFCASSVQGKVYEQYFGPGTRLTVT.

This clone came up a few times. The chain is built from TRBV6-5 and TRBJ2-7, with 8 bases fitting TRBD1. This CDR3 is built from 12 residues. V lost 7 bases and J lost 6; bases outside the gene matches: 5. Germline V gene data show CDR1 as MNHEY and CDR2 as SVGAGI. CDR3 protein: CASKGTGFEQYF. The CDR3, as DNA: TGTGCCAGCAAGGGGACAGGATTCGAGCAGTACTTC.

This clone was detected only once. V and J are TRBV6-5 and TRBJ1-2; D perhaps matches TRBD1 (5 bases). Deletions cut 2 bases from V and 4 bases from J, with 11 bases between. The CDR3 loop spans 14 amino acids. Germline V gives CDR1 MNHEY, CDR2 SVGAGI. This CDR3 reads CASSYGRGGYGYTF. DNA of the CDR3: TGTGCCAGCAGTTACGGGAGGGGTGGCTATGGCTACACCTTC.

V usage is TRBV28 and J usage is TRBJ2-4; 7 bases are shared with TRBD1. V dropped 4 bases and J dropped 6; count of bases not matched to a gene: 9. The CDR3 spans 15 residues. Germline V gives CDR1 MDHEN, CDR2 SYDVKM. DNA for the CDR3: TGTGCCAGCAGTTCCATTGGGGACAGCGTAAACATTCAGTACTTC. Protein product: CASSSIGDSVNIQYF.

The chain uses TRBV7-9 and TRBJ2-3; D is possibly TRBD1 (5 bases). This CDR3 is 14 amino acids long. The germline V and J ends were trimmed by 8 bases and 1 base, with 13 bases remaining between them. The germline CDR1 and CDR2 sequences are SEHNR and FQNEAQ (reference sequence). The CDR3 loop is CASGLDTRTDTQYF. CDR3 DNA sequence: TGTGCCAGCGGCCTGGACACCCGCACAGATACGCAGTATTTT.

The chain is built from TRBV6-6 and TRBJ1-1, with D possibly matching TRBD1 (6 bases). Germline CDR1 is MNHNY and CDR2 is SVGAGI (reference sequence). Trimming stripped 2 bases from V and 1 base from J, with 14 bases between. This CDR3 has 16 amino acids. The CDR3 sequence is CASSYNSDRPNTEAFF. The CDR3 nucleotides are TGTGCCAGCAGTTACAATTCCGACAGGCCGAACACTGAAGCTTTCTTT.

The chain links TRBV6-5 to TRBJ1-2; TRBD1 matches 7 bases. The germline gives CDR1 MNHEY, CDR2 SVGAGI. This CDR3 has 16 residues. J lost 4 bases, V lost 0 bases, and 8 bases had no gene match. CDR3 residues: CASSYSLRDSGYGYTF. In nucleotides, the CDR3 is TGTGCCAGCAGTTACTCGCTACGGGACAGTGGCTATGGCTACACCTTC.

The chain employs TRBV7-9 and TRBJ2-3; 8 bases fit TRBD2. This CDR3 spans 16 amino acids. Germline-derived CDR1 and CDR2 are SEHNR and FQNEAQ (reference sequence). After removal of 0 bases from V and 0 bases from J, the junction contained 2 bases not matched to a gene. The CDR3 DNA follows: TGTGCCAGCAGCTTAGCCGGGGGGGGGAGCACAGATACGCAGTATTTT. The encoded protein is CASSLAGGGSTDTQYF.

The genes are TRBV28 and TRBJ2-7; the D is unclear. V lost 1 base and J 2 bases, leaving 9 bases between the germline ends. The length of the CDR3 is 14 residues. The germline gives CDR1 MDHEN, CDR2 SYDVKM. DNA of the CDR3: TGTGCCAGCAGTTTATCGTACGGTACCTACGAGCAGTACTTC. Its translation: CASSLSYGTYEQYF.

The chain recombines TRBV7-2 with TRBJ1-3, with TRBD1 as a possible D gene (5 bases). V lost 1 base and J lost 1, with 11 bases in between. The V gene's germline CDR1 is SGHTA and CDR2 FQGNSA. This CDR3 has 16 amino acids. As DNA, the CDR3 is TGTGCCAGCAGCTTAGTAGCAGGGAATTCTGGAAACACCATATATTTT. This sequence encodes CASSLVAGNSGNTIYF.

The chain is built from TRBV5-4 and TRBJ2-5; 8 bases line up with TRBD1. Per the germline V gene, CDR1 is SGHNT and CDR2 is YYREEE (reference sequence). The CDR3 runs to 15 residues. V trimming: 4 bases; J trimming: 3 bases; junction bases outside the gene matches: 8. CDR3 sequence (DNA): TGTGCCAGCAGCCCCCAGGACAGGGCGAAAGAGACCCAGTACTTC. It specifies CASSPQDRAKETQYF. Variable domain in full (rest from reference TRBV5-4 and TRBJ2-5): ETGVTQSPTHLIKTRGQQVTLRCSSQSGHNTVSWYQQALGQGPQFIFQYYREEENGRGNFPPRFSGLQFPNYSSELNVNALELDDSALYLCASSPQDRAKETQYFGPGTRLLVL.

The rearrangement joins TRBV14 to TRBJ1-1; D uncertain. The V and J ends lost 4 bases and 0 bases respectively, with 15 bases between them. This CDR3 is 16 amino acids long. CDR1 and CDR2 from the germline V gene are SGHDN and FVKESK. In DNA form, the CDR3 reads TGTGCCAGCAGCCCCCGTTCGAGACTCCTGAACACTGAAGCTTTCTTT. Amino acids: CASSPRSRLLNTEAFF. Looking up the rest from reference TRBV14 and TRBJ1-1 gives the full variable domain: EAGVTQFPSHSVIEKGQTVTLRCDPISGHDNLYWYRRVMGKEIKFLLHFVKESKQDESGMPNNRFLAERTGGTYSTLKVQPAELEDSGVYFCASSPRSRLLNTEAFFGQGTRLTVV.

This rearrangement joins TRBV4-1 to TRBJ2-7; TRBD2 agrees at 8 bases. CDR3 size: 14 residues. J was trimmed by 6 bases and V by 5 bases; bases with no gene match: 9. Germline CDR1 MGHRA, CDR2 YSYEKL. In DNA form, the CDR3 reads TGCGCCAGCAGCGGGAGCGGGGGAGGCGGCGAGCAGTACTTC. This sequence encodes CASSGSGGGGEQYF.

The chain combines TRBV7-2 with TRBJ2-5, with 7 bases identical to TRBD1. Trimming at V came to 5 bases and at J to 6 bases, leaving 12 bases not matched to a gene. This CDR3 has 15 residues. Germline CDR1 reads SGHTA; CDR2 reads FQGNSA. The CDR3 sequence: CASSPGTARMKTQYF. CDR3 DNA sequence: TGTGCCAGCAGCCCCGGGACAGCCCGAATGAAGACCCAGTACTTC.

Comment on this clone: This specimen includes other DNA sequences encoding the same CDR3. This chain connects TRBV2 to TRBJ1-2; tentatively, D is TRBD1 (6 bases). Trimming took off 6 bases at V and 4 bases at J, with 9 bases between the two ends. Germline V gene lookup returns CDR1 SNHLY and CDR2 FYNNEI. The CDR3 is 12 amino acids. CDR3 bases: TGTGCCAGCAGCAGGGGCCTCTATGGCTACACCTTC. Its translation: CASSRGLYGYTF. Full variable domain (rest looked up from reference TRBV2 and TRBJ1-2): EPEVTQTPSHQVTQMGQEVILRCVPISNHLYFYWYRQILGQKVEFLVSFYNNEISEKSEIFDDQFSVERPDGSNFTLKIRSTKLEDSAMYFCASSRGLYGYTFGSGTRLTVV.